These 2 T cell receptor beta chains share one sample of origin, sequenced in a study of response to subunit inactivated influenza vaccine. Via MiXCR, TCRdb re-called the RT-PCR reads, giving one row per CDR3 protein. The table lists around 520,000 distinct CDR3 sequences, over 9.5% of them singletons. The source material was PBMCs from blood, sampled on the day of vaccination. The receptor set was obtained from a man aged 50 or older who received an inactivated influenza vaccine.

The gene calls are TRBV6-2 or TRBV6-3 and TRBJ2-1; D possibly corresponds to TRBD1 (6 bases). The CDR3 loop spans 15 amino acids. Trimming removed 6 bases at V and 0 bases at J, with 12 bases between. Germline values: CDR1 MNHEY, CDR2 SVGEGT. DNA for the CDR3: TGTGCCAGCAGGGGGGACACCTTCTCCTACAATGAGCAGTTCTTC. It encodes CASRGDTFSYNEQFF.

This clonotype has only a few counts. The rearrangement uses TRBV7-9 and TRBJ1-5, with TRBD1 as a possible D gene (6 bases). The V gene's germline CDR1 is SEHNR and CDR2 FQNEAQ (reference sequence). The CDR3 spans 16 residues. V lost 1 base, J lost 5 bases, and 15 bases lay in between. The CDR3 DNA reads TGTGCCAGCAGCTTAGGGCCGGCGCAGGGGTATCAGCCCCAGCATTTT. As protein: CASSLGPAQGYQPQHF.